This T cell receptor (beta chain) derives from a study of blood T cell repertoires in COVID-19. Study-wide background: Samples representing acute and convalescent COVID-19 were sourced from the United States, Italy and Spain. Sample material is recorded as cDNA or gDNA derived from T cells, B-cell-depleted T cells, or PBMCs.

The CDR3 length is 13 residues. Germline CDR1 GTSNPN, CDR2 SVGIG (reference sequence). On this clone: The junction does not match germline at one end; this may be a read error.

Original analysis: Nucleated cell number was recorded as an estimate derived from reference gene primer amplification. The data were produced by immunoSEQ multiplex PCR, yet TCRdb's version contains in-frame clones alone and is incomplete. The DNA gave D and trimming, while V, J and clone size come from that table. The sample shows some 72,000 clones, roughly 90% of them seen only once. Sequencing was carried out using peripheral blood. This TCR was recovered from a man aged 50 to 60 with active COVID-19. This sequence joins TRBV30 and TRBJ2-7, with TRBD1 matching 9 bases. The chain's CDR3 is CAWSIGTGNRLDF. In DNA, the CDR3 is TGTGCCTGGAGTATCGGGACAGGGAACCGTCTCGACTTC.